Included here is one T cell receptor beta chain sequence, with context. Its antigen is unknown. CDR3 length: 12 amino acids. The germline V and J ends were trimmed by 1 base and 7 bases, with 5 bases remaining between them. CDR1 and CDR2 from the germline V gene are MGHRA and YSYEKL. This record belongs to a study of shared clonotypes between healthy human individuals. Study-level results: Researchers found naive subsets generally carried larger estimated richness than memory subsets.

As processed by the authors: Junction-only sequences produced by ImmunoSEQ had no quality scores, so filtering differed. Sequencing used immunoSEQ multiplex PCR; TCRdb keeps in-frame clones, though not all of them. The D gene and trimming were derived from the DNA, and the V and J assignments and clone size from that table. The profile shows roughly 1,600,000 clones, about 98.5% of them singletons. The clonotype originates from a man aged 25 to 40 in good health. Sequencing was performed on naive CD4+ T cells sorted from blood. Subset reported: CD45RA+ positively selected. This chain connects TRBV4-1 to TRBJ2-4, with a weak D call TRBD1 (5 bases). This chain's CDR3 is CASSQAGNIQYF. Here the CDR3 DNA reads TGCGCCAGCAGCCAAGCAGGGAACATTCAGTACTTC.